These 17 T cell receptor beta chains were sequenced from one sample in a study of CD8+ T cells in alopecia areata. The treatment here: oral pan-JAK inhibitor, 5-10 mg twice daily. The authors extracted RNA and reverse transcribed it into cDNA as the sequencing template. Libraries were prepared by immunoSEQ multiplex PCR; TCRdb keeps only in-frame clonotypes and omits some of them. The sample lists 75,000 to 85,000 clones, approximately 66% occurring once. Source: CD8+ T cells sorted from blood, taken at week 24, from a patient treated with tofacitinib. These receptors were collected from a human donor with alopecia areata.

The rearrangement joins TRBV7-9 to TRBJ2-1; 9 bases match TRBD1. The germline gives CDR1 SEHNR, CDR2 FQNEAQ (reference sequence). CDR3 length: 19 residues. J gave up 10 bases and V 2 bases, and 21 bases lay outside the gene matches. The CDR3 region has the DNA TGTGCCAGCAGCTTAAGGGGCCCCCGGGACAGGGTATCCCAAGGCGAGCAGTTCTTC. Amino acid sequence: CASSLRGPRDRVSQGEQFF. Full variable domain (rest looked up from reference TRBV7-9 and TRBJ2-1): DTGVSQNPRHKITKRGQNVTFRCDPISEHNRLYWYRQTLGQGPEFLTYFQNEAQLEKSRLLSDRFSAERPKGSFSTLEIQRTEQGDSAMYLCASSLRGPRDRVSQGEQFFGPGTRLTVL.

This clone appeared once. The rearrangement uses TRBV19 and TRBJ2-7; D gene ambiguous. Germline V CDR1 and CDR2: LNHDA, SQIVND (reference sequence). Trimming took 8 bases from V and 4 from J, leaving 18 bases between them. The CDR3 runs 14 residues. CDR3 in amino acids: CASRDSGDIYEQYF. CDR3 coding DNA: TGTGCCAGTCGTGACTCAGGAGACATTTACGAGCAGTACTTC.

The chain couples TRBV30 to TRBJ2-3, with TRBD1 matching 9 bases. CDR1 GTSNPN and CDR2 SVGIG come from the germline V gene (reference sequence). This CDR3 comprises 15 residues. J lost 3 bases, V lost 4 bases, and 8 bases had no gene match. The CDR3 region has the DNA TGTGCCTGGACCCTGACAGGGGGTATTACAGATACGCAGTATTTT. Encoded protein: CAWTLTGGITDTQYF.

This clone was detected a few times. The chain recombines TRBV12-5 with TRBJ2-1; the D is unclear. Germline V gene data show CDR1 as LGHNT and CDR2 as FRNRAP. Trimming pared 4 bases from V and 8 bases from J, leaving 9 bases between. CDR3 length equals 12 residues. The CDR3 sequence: CASGSRWDEQFF. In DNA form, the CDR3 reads TGTGCTAGTGGTTCAAGGTGGGATGAGCAGTTCTTC.

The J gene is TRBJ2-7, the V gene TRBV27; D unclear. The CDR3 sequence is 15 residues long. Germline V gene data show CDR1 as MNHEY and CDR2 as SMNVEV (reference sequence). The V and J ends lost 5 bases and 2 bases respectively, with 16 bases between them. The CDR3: CASSVTGPSTYEQYF. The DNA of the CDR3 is TGTGCCAGCAGTGTCACCGGGCCATCTACCTACGAGCAGTACTTC.

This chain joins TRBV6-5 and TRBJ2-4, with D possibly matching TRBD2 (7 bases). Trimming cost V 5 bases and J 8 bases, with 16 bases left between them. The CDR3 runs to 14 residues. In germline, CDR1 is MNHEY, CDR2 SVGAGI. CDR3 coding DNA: TGTGCCAGCAGTGGTCAAGGGGGGGGAGACATTCAGTACTTC. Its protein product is CASSGQGGGDIQYF.

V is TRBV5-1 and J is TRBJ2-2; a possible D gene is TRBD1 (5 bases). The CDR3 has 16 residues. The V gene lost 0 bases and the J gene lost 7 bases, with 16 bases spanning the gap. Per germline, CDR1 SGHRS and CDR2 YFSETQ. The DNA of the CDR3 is TGCGCCAGCAGCTTGGGGACAACATACACGAACGGGGAGCTGTTTTTT. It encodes CASSLGTTYTNGELFF. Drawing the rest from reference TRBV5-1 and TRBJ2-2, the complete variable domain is KAGVTQTPRYLIKTRGQQVTLSCSPISGHRSVSWYQQTPGQGLQFLFEYFSETQRNKGNFPGRFSGRQFSNSRSEMNVSTLELGDSALYLCASSLGTTYTNGELFFGEGSRLTVL.

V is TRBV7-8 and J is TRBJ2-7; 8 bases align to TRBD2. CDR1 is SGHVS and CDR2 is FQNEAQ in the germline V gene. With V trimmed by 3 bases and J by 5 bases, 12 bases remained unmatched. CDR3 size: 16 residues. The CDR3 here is CASSFPRAGDPHEQYF. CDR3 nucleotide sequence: TGTGCCAGCAGCTTCCCACGAGCGGGAGATCCCCACGAGCAGTACTTC.

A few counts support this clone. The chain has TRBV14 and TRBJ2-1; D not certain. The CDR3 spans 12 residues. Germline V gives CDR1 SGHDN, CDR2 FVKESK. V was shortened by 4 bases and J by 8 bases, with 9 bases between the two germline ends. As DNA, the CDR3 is TGTGCCAGCAGCCTCGAATTTTATGAGCAGTTCTTC. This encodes CASSLEFYEQFF.

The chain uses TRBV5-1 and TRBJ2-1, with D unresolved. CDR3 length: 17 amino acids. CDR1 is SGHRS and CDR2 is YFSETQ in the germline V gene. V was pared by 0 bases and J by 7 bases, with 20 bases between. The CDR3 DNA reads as TGCGCCAGCAGCTTGGGGGCCGACTCTCTTCCCAGGAATGAGCAGTTCTTC. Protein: CASSLGADSLPRNEQFF.

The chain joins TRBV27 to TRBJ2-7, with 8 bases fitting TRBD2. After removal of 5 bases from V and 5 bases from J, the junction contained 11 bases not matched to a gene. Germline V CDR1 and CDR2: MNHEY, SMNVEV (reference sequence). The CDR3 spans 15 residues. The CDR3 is CASSVLAGTGHEQYF. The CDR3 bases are TGTGCCAGCAGTGTGTTAGCGGGAACCGGTCACGAGCAGTACTTC.

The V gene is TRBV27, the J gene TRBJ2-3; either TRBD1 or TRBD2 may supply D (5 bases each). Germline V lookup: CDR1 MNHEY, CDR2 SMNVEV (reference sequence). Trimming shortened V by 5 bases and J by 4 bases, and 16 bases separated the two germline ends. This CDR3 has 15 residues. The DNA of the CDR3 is TGTGCCAGCAGTCTCGACGGGACCGACTCAGATACGCAGTATTTT. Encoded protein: CASSLDGTDSDTQYF.

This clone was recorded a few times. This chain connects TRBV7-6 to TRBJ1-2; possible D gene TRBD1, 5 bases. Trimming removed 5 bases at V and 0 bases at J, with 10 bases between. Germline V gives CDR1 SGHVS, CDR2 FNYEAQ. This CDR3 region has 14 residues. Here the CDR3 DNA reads TGTGCCAGCAGCCCTGGGGGGGCTAACTATGGCTACACCTTC. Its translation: CASSPGGANYGYTF.

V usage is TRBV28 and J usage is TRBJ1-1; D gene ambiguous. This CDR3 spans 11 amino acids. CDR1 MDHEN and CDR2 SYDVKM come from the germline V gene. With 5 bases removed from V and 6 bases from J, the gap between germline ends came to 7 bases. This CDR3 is CASSTDPEAFF. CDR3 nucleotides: TGTGCCAGCAGTACAGACCCTGAAGCTTTCTTT.

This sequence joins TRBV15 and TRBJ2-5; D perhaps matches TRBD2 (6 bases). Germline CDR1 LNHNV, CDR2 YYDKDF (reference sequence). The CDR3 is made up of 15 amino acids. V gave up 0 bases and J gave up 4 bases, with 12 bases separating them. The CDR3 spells CATSRDDGRGETQYF. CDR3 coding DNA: TGTGCCACCAGCAGAGATGACGGGAGAGGAGAGACCCAGTACTTC.

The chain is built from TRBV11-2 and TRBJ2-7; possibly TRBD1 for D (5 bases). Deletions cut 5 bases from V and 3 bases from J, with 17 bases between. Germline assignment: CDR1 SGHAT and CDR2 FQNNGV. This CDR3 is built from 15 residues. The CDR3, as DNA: TGTGCCAGCAGCCAAGGATCCTCCAGGGTCTACGAGCAGTACTTC. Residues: CASSQGSSRVYEQYF.

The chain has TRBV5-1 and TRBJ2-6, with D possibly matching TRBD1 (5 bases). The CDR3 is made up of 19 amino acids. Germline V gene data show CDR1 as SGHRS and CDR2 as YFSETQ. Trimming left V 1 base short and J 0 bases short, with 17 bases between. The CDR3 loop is CASSLPQGRGPSGANVLTF. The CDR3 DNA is TGCGCCAGCAGCTTGCCGCAGGGAAGGGGTCCCTCTGGGGCCAACGTCCTGACTTTC.